The rows below give T cell receptor beta chains drawn from one sample of a study of blood T cell repertoires in COVID-19. TCRdb's copy holds only in-frame clones and misses some; the assay was immunoSEQ multiplex PCR. The sample has roughly 150,000 clones, around 90% seen once. Input material: peripheral blood. Source of these receptors: a human donor in a cohort sampled during active COVID-19. CDR3s include the opening cysteine and the closing phenylalanine or tryptophan. D genes are given only for firm matches. Size is omitted from some rows. Given values are once, few, many or a class for expanded clones.

size	V	D	J	DNA	CDR3
few	TRBV24-1	TRBD1	TRBJ2-7	TGTGCCACCAGTGACCAACGGACAGGGGACGAGCAGTACTTC	CATSDQRTGDEQYF
NA	TRBV9	NA	TRBJ1-3	TGTGCCAGCAGCGGCAGACACATCTCTGGAAACACCATATATTTT	CASSGRHISGNTIYF
NA	TRBV30	TRBD2	TRBJ2-5	TGTGCCTGGAGTGGACTAGCGGGGGGGGGTCGGGAGACCCAGTACTTC	CAWSGLAGGGRETQYF
NA	TRBV19	NA	TRBJ1-5	TGTGCCAGTACCATAGTCGGGGAGCCCCAGCATTTT	CASTIVGEPQHF
NA	TRBV3-1/TRBV3-2	TRBD1	TRBJ1-5	TGTGCCAGCAGCCAGACAGGGAATCAGCCCCAGCATTTT	CASSQTGNQPQHF
NA	TRBV9	TRBD1	TRBJ2-7	TGTGCCAGCAGCGCGCAGGGGGCTTTAACTTACGAGCAGTACTTC	CASSAQGALTYEQYF
NA	TRBV2	NA	TRBJ1-2	TGTGCCAGCAGCCAGGGGCTGGGTGGCTACACCTTC	CASSQGLGGYTF
NA	TRBV28	NA	TRBJ2-5	TGTGCCAGCAGTTTGGGGCGGGACTTGCAAGAGACCCAGTACTTC	CASSLGRDLQETQYF
NA	TRBV28	TRBD1	TRBJ1-4	TGTGCCAGCAGCGCTAACAGGGGACGGAGTGAAAAACTGTTTTTT	CASSANRGRSEKLFF
NA	TRBV6-4	TRBD2	TRBJ2-7	TGTGCCAGCCGTTGGACTAGCGGGAGGCCGAGCTCCTACGAGCAGTACTTC	CASRWTSGRPSSYEQYF
NA	TRBV11-3	NA	TRBJ2-1	TGTGCCAGCAGCGCCGAACTCAGGGGTGAGCAGTTCTTC	CASSAELRGEQFF
NA	TRBV7-3	TRBD2	TRBJ2-1	TGTGCCAGCAGCTTAGGCCCAGCGGGAGGGGGGTACAATGAGCAGTTCTTC	CASSLGPAGGGYNEQFF
once	TRBV11-2	TRBD1	TRBJ1-2	TGTGCCAGCAGCGAGGGACAGGGGATCTATGGCTACACCTTC	CASSEGQGIYGYTF
NA	TRBV6-5	NA	TRBJ1-1	TGTGCCAGCAGTCCAGGGGCTGAAGCTTTCTTT	CASSPGAEAFF
NA	TRBV9	NA	TRBJ2-2	TGTGCCAGCAGCGTAGAATTATCCGGGGAGCTGTTTTTT	CASSVELSGELFF
NA	TRBV7-3	TRBD2	TRBJ2-3	TGTGCCAGCAGCATCCTAGCGGGGAGCACAGATACGCAGTATTTT	CASSILAGSTDTQYF
NA	TRBV5-1	TRBD2	TRBJ2-1	TGCGCCAGCTCACTAGCGGGAGTCGATCTGGGTGAGCAGTTCTTC	CASSLAGVDLGEQFF
NA	TRBV27	NA	TRBJ2-2	TGTGCCAGCAGTCCAGTCTGGGGGGGCCCCACCGGGGAGCTGTTTTTT	CASSPVWGGPTGELFF
NA	TRBV2	NA	TRBJ2-1	TGTGCCAGCAGTGTGGGGGCCAGCTCCTACAATGAGCAGTTCTTC	CASSVGASSYNEQFF
NA	TRBV19	NA	TRBJ1-1	TGTGCCAGTAGTGTTGGACTGTTGAACACTGAAGCTTTCTTT	CASSVGLLNTEAFF
NA	TRBV6-5	TRBD2	TRBJ2-2	TGTGCCAGCAAAGCTAGCGGGATGGGCGGGGAGCTGTTTTTT	CASKASGMGGELFF
NA	TRBV3-1/TRBV3-2	NA	TRBJ2-3	TGTGCCAGCAGCCAAGATGTAACAGATACGCAGTATTTT	CASSQDVTDTQYF
NA	TRBV19	TRBD2	TRBJ2-2	TGTGCCAGTAGTCCCCGACTAGCGGGGTCGACCGGGGAGCTGTTTTTT	CASSPRLAGSTGELFF
once	TRBV11-1	TRBD1	TRBJ2-7	TGTGCCAGCAGCACGGACAGGGTGGGCTCCTACGAGCAGTACTTC	CASSTDRVGSYEQYF
NA	TRBV5-1	TRBD2	TRBJ2-7	TGCGCCAGCAGCTTGGCGTCTAGCGGGGGGTCGAGCTCCTACGAGCAGTACTTC	CASSLASSGGSSSYEQYF
NA	TRBV30	NA	TRBJ1-2	TGTGCCTGGAGGGGCAGGGAAAAGAATACTATGGCTGGCACCTTC	CAWRGREKNTMAGTF
NA	TRBV3-1/TRBV3-2	NA	TRBJ2-5	TGTGCCAGCAGCCTCCGGGGGGCACAAGAGACCCAGTACTTC	CASSLRGAQETQYF
NA	TRBV5-4	NA	TRBJ2-7	TGTGCCAGCAGCGTGCCCGGGGCCTACGAGCAGTACTTC	CASSVPGAYEQYF
NA	TRBV6-6	TRBD2	TRBJ2-1	TGTGCCGCGGGAGGGGAAAGGGAAGGGTACAATGAGCAGTTCTTC	CAAGGEREGYNEQFF
NA	TRBV7-2	TRBD2	TRBJ2-5	TGTGCCAGCAGTCCCCCGGGACTAGCGGGCTCACAAGAGACCCAGTACTTC	CASSPPGLAGSQETQYF
NA	TRBV2	NA	TRBJ1-1	TGTGCCAGCATAGGGGACACTGAAGCTTTCTTT	CASIGDTEAFF
once	TRBV19	NA	TRBJ1-4	TGTGCCAGTAGTATGAAAAGAGATTCTAATGAAAAACTGTTTTTT	CASSMKRDSNEKLFF
NA	TRBV11-3	NA	TRBJ2-7	TGTGCCAGCAGCTTCGGGGAAACCTACGAGCAGTACTTC	CASSFGETYEQYF
NA	TRBV24-1	NA	TRBJ1-2	TGTGCCACCAGTGAGGGGGCATATGGCTACACCTTC	CATSEGAYGYTF
NA	TRBV15	NA	TRBJ1-3	TGTGCCACCAGAGAGGGAGGGGGAAACACCATATATTTT	CATREGGGNTIYF
once	TRBV6-5	TRBD1	TRBJ1-6	TGTGCCAGCAGAGCTGGACAGGGAGATCGATCACCCCTCCACTTT	CASRAGQGDRSPLHF
once	TRBV18	TRBD2	TRBJ2-3	TGTGCCAGCTCACCACGGACTAGCGAGGATACGCAGTATTTT	CASSPRTSEDTQYF
NA	TRBV9	NA	TRBJ1-1	TGTGCCAGCAGCGTAGCTACAGGGTATACTGAAGCTTTCTTT	CASSVATGYTEAFF
NA	TRBV9	NA	TRBJ1-1	TGTGCCAGCAGCGAGGGACACGCGAACACTGAAGCTTTCTTT	CASSEGHANTEAFF
NA	TRBV14	TRBD2	TRBJ2-1	TGTGCCAGCAGCTCGACTAGCGGGGGTTACAATGAGCAGTTCTTC	CASSSTSGGYNEQFF
once	TRBV14	NA	TRBJ2-4	TGTGCCAGCAGCCAGTGGGGGGACAAAAACATTCAGTACTTC	CASSQWGDKNIQYF
NA	TRBV11-3	NA	TRBJ2-2	TGTGCCAGCAGCCCCGGGACTGGCAACACCGGGGAGCTGTTTTTT	CASSPGTGNTGELFF
once	TRBV10-1	TRBD2	TRBJ2-7	TGCGCCAGCAGTGCCGGACTAGCGGGGGGGCCAGCCGACTTC	CASSAGLAGGPADF
NA	TRBV9	NA	TRBJ1-2	TGTGCCAGCAGCGTTCGGGTAAACTATGGCTACACCTTC	CASSVRVNYGYTF
NA	TRBV18	NA	TRBJ2-7	TGTGCCAGCTCACTTAAAAGGGGTTCCGAGGAGTACTTC	CASSLKRGSEEYF
NA	TRBV2	TRBD1	TRBJ1-4	TGTGCCAGCAGGGTACAGGGGGGAAATGAAAAACTGTTTTTT	CASRVQGGNEKLFF
NA	TRBV4-3	NA	TRBJ1-6	TGCGCCAGCAGCCAAGACAGGGGATATAATTCACCCCTCCACTTT	CASSQDRGYNSPLHF
NA	TRBV3-1/TRBV3-2	NA	TRBJ2-5	TGTGCCAGCAGCCAAGGACATTCCGAAGAGACCCAGTACTTC	CASSQGHSEETQYF
NA	TRBV5-1	TRBD2	TRBJ2-2	TGCGCCAGCAGCCCCCGGGGCGGGGGTGGCACCGGGGAGCTGTTTTTT	CASSPRGGGGTGELFF
NA	TRBV9	NA	TRBJ2-5	TGTGCCAGCAGCGTAGAGGGGCGCCGGAGAGAGACCCAGTACTTC	CASSVEGRRRETQYF
NA	TRBV6-5	TRBD2	TRBJ2-5	TGTGCCACTAAAGCGGGAGGTGAGACCCAGTACTTC	CATKAGGETQYF
NA	TRBV10-3	NA	TRBJ1-4	TGTGCCACAGGTGGGCAGGGAGAAAAACTGTTTTTT	CATGGQGEKLFF
NA	TRBV28	NA	TRBJ2-7	TGTGCCAGCAGTAACCCTGCCAGGTCCGGCCTGTACGAGCAGTACTTC	CASSNPARSGLYEQYF